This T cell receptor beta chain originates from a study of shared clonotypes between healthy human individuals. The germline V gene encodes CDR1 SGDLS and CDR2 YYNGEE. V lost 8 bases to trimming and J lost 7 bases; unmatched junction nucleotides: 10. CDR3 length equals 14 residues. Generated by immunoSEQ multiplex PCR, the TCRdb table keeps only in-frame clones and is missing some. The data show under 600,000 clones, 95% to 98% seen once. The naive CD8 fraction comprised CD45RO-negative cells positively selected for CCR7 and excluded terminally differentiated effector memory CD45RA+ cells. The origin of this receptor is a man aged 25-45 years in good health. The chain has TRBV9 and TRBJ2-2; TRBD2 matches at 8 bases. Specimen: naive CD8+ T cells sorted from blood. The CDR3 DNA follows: TGTGCCAGTCAACAGAATAGCGGGAACGGGGAGCTGTTTTTT. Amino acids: CASQQNSGNGELFF.